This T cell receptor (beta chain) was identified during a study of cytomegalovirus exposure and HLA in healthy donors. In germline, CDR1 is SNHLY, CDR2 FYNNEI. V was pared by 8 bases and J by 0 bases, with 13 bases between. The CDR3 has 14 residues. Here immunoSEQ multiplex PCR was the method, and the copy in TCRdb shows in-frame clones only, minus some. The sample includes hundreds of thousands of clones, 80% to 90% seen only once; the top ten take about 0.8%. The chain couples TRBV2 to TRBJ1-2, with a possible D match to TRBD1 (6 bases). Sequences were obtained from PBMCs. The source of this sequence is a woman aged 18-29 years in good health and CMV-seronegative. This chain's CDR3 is CASSEDRTNYGYTF. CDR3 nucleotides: TGTGCCAGCTCTGAAGACAGGACTAACTATGGCTACACCTTC.